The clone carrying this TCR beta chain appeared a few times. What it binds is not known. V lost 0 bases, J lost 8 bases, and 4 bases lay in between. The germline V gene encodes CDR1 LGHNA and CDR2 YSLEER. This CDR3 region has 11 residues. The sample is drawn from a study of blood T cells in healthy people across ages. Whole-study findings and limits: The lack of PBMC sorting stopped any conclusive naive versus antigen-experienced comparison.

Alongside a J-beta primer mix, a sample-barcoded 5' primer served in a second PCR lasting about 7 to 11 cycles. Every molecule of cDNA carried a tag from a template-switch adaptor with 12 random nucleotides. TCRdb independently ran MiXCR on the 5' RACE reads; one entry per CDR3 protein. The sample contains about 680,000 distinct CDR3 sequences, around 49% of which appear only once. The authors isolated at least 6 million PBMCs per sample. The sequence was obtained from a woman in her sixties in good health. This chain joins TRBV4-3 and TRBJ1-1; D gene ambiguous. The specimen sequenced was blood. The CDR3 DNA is TGCGCCAGCAGCCAAGAAGGAGAAGCTTTCTTT. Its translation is CASSQEGEAFF.